This T cell receptor beta chain comes out of a study of T-cell reconstitution after alpha-beta-depleted transplantation in children. This clonotype was seen a handful of times. It was with unique molecular identifiers that the TCRbeta library was prepared. Using its own MiXCR run on the PCR reads, TCRdb lists one record per CDR3 protein. The sample carries about a million distinct CDR3 sequences, about 29% recorded once. The CDR3 has 13 residues. Germline values: CDR1 SGHRS, CDR2 YFSETQ. V lost 4 bases to trimming and J lost 8 bases, with 13 bases between them. The source is a boy less than two years old who had a stem cell transplant for SCID, so the T cells may come from the graft donor. This rearrangement joins TRBV5-1 to TRBJ2-1; D may match TRBD1 or TRBD2 (5 bases each). The source was PBMCs, mostly from graft donor cells, collected 360 days after TCRalphabeta/CD19-depleted stem cell transplant. The CDR3 nucleotides read TGCGCCAGCAGCCCGGACATGGGGGATGAGCAGTTCTTC. As protein: CASSPDMGDEQFF. Variable domain in full (rest from reference TRBV5-1 and TRBJ2-1): KAGVTQTPRYLIKTRGQQVTLSCSPISGHRSVSWYQQTPGQGLQFLFEYFSETQRNKGNFPGRFSGRQFSNSRSEMNVSTLELGDSALYLCASSPDMGDEQFFGPGTRLTVL.